The 22 T cell receptor beta chains below were found in one sample sequenced in a study of T cells in Graves' hyperthyroidism and ophthalmopathy. There were TCR beta CDR3 regions amplified from RNA transcripts. An initial round of RT-PCR targeting the TCR CDR3 relied on the HTBI primer set. TCRdb redid the calling of the multiplex PCR reads with MiXCR, one entry per CDR3 protein. Among over 350,000 distinct CDR3 sequences listed, about 15% were seen once. The material sequenced was blood. These receptor sequences come from a man aged 18 to 29 with Graves' ophthalmopathy.

This clonotype was counted a single time. The chain is built from TRBV2 and TRBJ2-7; the match to TRBD1 covers 7 bases. The CDR3 totals 14 residues. The germline V gene has CDR1 SNHLY and CDR2 FYNNEI. V was clipped by 3 bases and J by 2 bases; unmatched bases: 4. In nucleotides, the CDR3 is TGTGCCAGCAGTGACGGGACAGAGACCTACGAGCAGTACTTC. Its protein product is CASSDGTETYEQYF.

This clonotype showed up many times. V is TRBV20-1 and J is TRBJ2-7, with TRBD1 as a possible D gene (6 bases). Germline CDR1 reads DFQATT; CDR2 reads SNEGSKA (reference sequence). The V and J ends lost 0 bases and 4 bases respectively, with 10 bases between them. The CDR3 contains 13 residues. The CDR3 nucleotides are TGCAGTGCTAGAGACCAGAGGGGGTACGAGCAGTACTTC. Protein product: CSARDQRGYEQYF.

This clonotype was seen a few times. One end of the junction does not line up with germline, which may come from a read error. The rearrangement links TRBV6-1 to TRBJ2-2; D gene uncertain. The CDR3 covers 13 residues. Germline V lookup: CDR1 MNHNS, CDR2 SASEGT. The CDR3 DNA reads TGTGCCAGCAGCGAAGACTCAGGCGGGGAGCTGTTTTTT. As protein: CASSEDSGGELFF.

This clonotype was detected ten times or more. V is TRBV24-1 and J is TRBJ2-5; 10 nucleotides align to TRBD2. Germline CDR1 reads KGHDR; CDR2 reads SFDVKD. The CDR3 contains 14 residues. V was pared by 3 bases and J by 4 bases, with 1 base of the junction left unmatched. The CDR3 DNA reads as TGTGCCACCAGTGATAGACTAGCGGGAGAGACCCAGTACTTC. Translating it yields CATSDRLAGETQYF.

V is TRBV11-2 and J is TRBJ1-1, with TRBD1 matching 8 bases. Germline lookup yields CDR1 SGHAT and CDR2 FQNNGV. This CDR3 is 12 amino acids long. The V segment lost 4 bases and the J segment 9 bases; nucleotides outside the gene matches: 4. The CDR3: CASSSGQGKAFF. The CDR3 region has the DNA TGTGCCAGCAGCTCAGGACAGGGAAAAGCTTTCTTT.

This clonotype was observed at least ten times. CDR3 bases: TGCAGCGTGAAGGGGTTGGCAGTAGAACCGTACGAGCAGTACTTC. It is translated as CSVKGLAVEPYEQYF. The chain recombines TRBV29-1 with TRBJ2-7, with a weak D call TRBD1 (5 bases). The CDR3 sequence is 15 residues long. The V end lost 6 bases, the J end lost 4 bases, and 22 bases lay between the germline ends. CDR1 and CDR2 from the germline V gene are SQVTM and ANQGSEA.

In this sample, this clonotype turned up many times. The chain has TRBV29-1 and TRBJ2-7; D is undetermined. Germline V CDR1 and CDR2: SQVTM, ANQGSEA. This CDR3 spans 12 amino acids. The V end was cut by 3 bases, the J end by 3 bases, with 9 bases between. For the CDR3, the DNA is TGCAGCGTTGAGGGCAGTTACTACGAGCAGTACTTC. It specifies CSVEGSYYEQYF.

This clonotype appeared many times. CDR3 sequence reads: CASSLVGGSNTEAFF. The CDR3 DNA is TGTGCCAGCAGCTTAGTGGGGGGCTCGAACACTGAAGCTTTCTTT. The chain employs TRBV7-9 and TRBJ1-1; possible D gene TRBD1, 6 bases. The CDR3 has 15 residues. Trimming removed 1 base from V and 1 base from J, with 10 bases in between. Germline V gene lookup returns CDR1 SEHNR and CDR2 FQNEAQ (reference sequence).

This clonotype was detected only a few times. This chain connects TRBV5-4 to TRBJ2-1, with D unclear. V lost 3 bases to trimming and J lost 6 bases, with 7 bases between them. The germline V gene encodes CDR1 SGHNT and CDR2 YYREEE (reference sequence). The CDR3 runs to 12 residues. For the CDR3, the DNA is TGTGCCAGCAGCTCTGACGTCAATGAGCAGTTCTTC. Protein sequence: CASSSDVNEQFF.

V gene TRBV27 combines with J gene TRBJ1-6, with 7 bases identical to TRBD1. From germline, CDR1 is MNHEY and CDR2 SMNVEV (reference sequence). J gave up 6 bases and V 7 bases, and 12 bases lay outside the gene matches. The CDR3 is 16 amino acids. CDR3 residues: CASTQGYGTANSPLHF. In DNA form, the CDR3 reads TGTGCCAGCACCCAAGGGTACGGGACAGCTAATTCACCCCTCCACTTT.

This clonotype was detected many times. The genes are TRBV30 and TRBJ2-7; TRBD2 matches at 9 bases. Germline V gives CDR1 GTSNPN, CDR2 SVGIG (reference sequence). V shed 6 bases and J 6 bases; nucleotides not matched to a gene: 9. The CDR3 spans 13 residues. The CDR3 DNA reads TGTGCCTGCACCCGCGGGGGGGCCCTCGAGCAGTACTTC. Encoded protein: CACTRGGALEQYF.

The genes are TRBV20-1 and TRBJ1-3; D is unresolved. Trimming took off 0 bases at V and 4 bases at J, with 13 bases between the two ends. The germline gives CDR1 DFQATT, CDR2 SNEGSKA (reference sequence). The CDR3 sequence is 15 residues long. The CDR3 DNA is TGCAGTGCTAGAGATCTCGGCCGGGCCGGAAACACCATATATTTT. Translation: CSARDLGRAGNTIYF.

This clonotype was recorded many times. V usage is TRBV7-3 and J usage is TRBJ2-2; D uncertain. Germline values: CDR1 SGHTA, CDR2 FQGTGA. V lost 4 bases and J 5 bases, leaving 11 bases between the germline ends. The CDR3 is 14 residues long. CDR3 amino acids: CASSSDARTGELFF. Written as DNA, the CDR3 is TGTGCCAGCAGCTCGGACGCTCGGACCGGGGAGCTGTTTTTT.

The chain employs TRBV3-1 and TRBJ1-1, with D unclear. V lost 0 bases and J lost 5, with 13 bases in between. Germline CDR1 is LGHDT and CDR2 is YNNKEL (reference sequence). The CDR3 consists of 15 residues. This CDR3 is CASSQDFLSGTEAFF. The CDR3 bases are TGTGCCAGCAGCCAAGATTTCCTCTCGGGGACTGAAGCTTTCTTT.

This clonotype was counted at least ten times. J is TRBJ2-1 and V is TRBV3-1; D is ambiguous. CDR3 length: 14 residues. V gave up 1 base and J gave up 0 bases, with 4 bases separating them. Germline lookup yields CDR1 LGHDT and CDR2 YNNKEL (reference sequence). CDR3 loop: CASSQGGSYNEQFF. For the CDR3, the DNA is TGTGCCAGCAGCCAAGGGGGCTCCTACAATGAGCAGTTCTTC.

The V call is TRBV7-6, the J call TRBJ2-6; no clear D. Trimming took 5 bases from V and 0 from J, leaving 8 bases between them. The CDR3 is 15 residues long. Germline values: CDR1 SGHVS, CDR2 FNYEAQ. The CDR3 loop reads CASSDPPSGANVLTF. In DNA form, the CDR3 reads TGTGCCAGCAGCGACCCCCCCTCTGGGGCCAACGTCCTGACTTTC.

The chain carries TRBV10-3 and TRBJ2-2, with a weak D call TRBD1 (5 bases). Germline V gene data show CDR1 as ENHRY and CDR2 as SYGVKD. The CDR3 sequence is 14 residues long. Trimming removed 7 bases at V and 1 base at J, with 10 bases between. The CDR3: CAIKAGQNTGELFF. The CDR3 DNA reads as TGTGCCATCAAGGCTGGACAGAACACCGGGGAGCTGTTTTTT.

This clonotype was seen repeatedly, ten times or more. This rearrangement joins TRBV29-1 to TRBJ2-5; D is undetermined. Germline-derived CDR1 and CDR2 are SQVTM and ANQGSEA. This CDR3 spans 13 amino acids. V was pared by 2 bases and J by 4 bases, with 11 bases between. DNA for the CDR3: TGCAGCGTTGAACTGATCGGCACAGAGACCCAGTACTTC. Translation gives CSVELIGTETQYF. Full variable domain (outside the CDR3, taken from reference TRBV29-1 and TRBJ2-5): SAVISQKPSRDICQRGTSLTIQCQVDSQVTMMFWYRQQPGQSLTLIATANQGSEATYESGFVIDKFPISRPNLTFSTLTVSNMSPEDSSIYLCSVELIGTETQYFGPGTRLLVL.

This clonotype has ten or more counts. At one of its ends the junction is not consistent with the germline gene, which may arise from a read error. This chain's CDR3 is CASRLGLDGQYF. The CDR3 DNA reads TGTGCCAGCAGATTAGGTTTAGACGGGCAGTACTTC. The rearrangement links TRBV12-3 or TRBV12-4 to TRBJ2-7; D gene uncertain. This CDR3 has 12 residues.

V gene TRBV4-2 combines with J gene TRBJ2-7, with TRBD2 identical over 9 bases. V was pared by 1 base and J by 4 bases, with 5 bases of the junction left unmatched. CDR1 LGHNA and CDR2 YNFKEQ come from the germline V gene. The CDR3 covers 15 residues. The CDR3 here is CASSQGASGIYEQYF. The CDR3 DNA follows: TGTGCCAGCAGCCAAGGGGCTAGCGGGATTTACGAGCAGTACTTC.

Ten or more counts support this clonotype. The chain's CDR3 is CASSLGTGEIYEQYF. DNA for the CDR3: TGTGCCAGCAGCTTGGGGACAGGGGAAATATACGAGCAGTACTTC. This chain joins TRBV7-6 and TRBJ2-7; 10 bases line up with TRBD1. Germline V gene data show CDR1 as SGHVS and CDR2 as FNYEAQ. The CDR3 extends over 15 amino acids. Trimming at V came to 3 bases and at J to 4 bases, leaving 6 bases not matched to a gene.

This clonotype was recorded at least ten times. The rearrangement joins TRBV27 to TRBJ2-7; 9 bases map to TRBD1. Germline CDR1 and CDR2: MNHEY and SMNVEV (reference sequence). With 3 bases clipped from V and 6 bases from J, the junction kept 6 bases outside the gene matches. The CDR3 contains 14 residues. CDR3 sequence: CASSLGQGLGEQYF. DNA for the CDR3: TGTGCCAGCAGTTTGGGACAGGGTCTAGGCGAGCAGTACTTC.